Below, 28 T cell receptor beta chains from the same sample are listed, as sequenced in a study of blood T cell repertoires in COVID-19. The data were produced by immunoSEQ multiplex PCR, yet TCRdb's version contains in-frame clones alone and is incomplete. The sample includes 100,000 to 150,000 clones, approximately 82% seen only once; the top ten take over 9.5%. The sequencing input was peripheral blood. These receptors were collected from a man aged 60-69 years with acute or convalescent COVID-19.

This chain connects TRBV3-1 (or the pseudogene TRBV3-2) to TRBJ1-3, with TRBD1 matching over 12 bases. The CDR3 sequence is 17 residues long. Germline trimming cut 4 bases from V and 3 bases from J; bases unmatched to any gene: 7. In germline, CDR1 is LGHDT, CDR2 YNNKEL (reference sequence). CDR3 DNA: TGTGCCAGCAGCCCTCGGGACAGGGGGCGTCGTGGAAACACCATATATTTT. It translates to CASSPRDRGRRGNTIYF.

The chain joins TRBV7-9 to TRBJ1-2; 7 nucleotides line up with TRBD1. V dropped 3 bases and J dropped 8; count of bases not matched to a gene: 6. From germline, CDR1 is SEHNR and CDR2 FQNEAQ (reference sequence). This CDR3 contains 13 residues. This CDR3 is CASSFRDSTGYTF. The CDR3 DNA reads TGTGCCAGCAGCTTCCGGGACAGTACCGGCTACACCTTC.

About this clone itself: Other DNA sequences within the sample encode an identical CDR3. The chain carries TRBV5-4 and TRBJ2-1, with unresolved D. The CDR3 is 13 residues long. V was pared by 3 bases and J by 4 bases, with 8 bases between. CDR1 is SGHNT and CDR2 is YYREEE in the germline V gene (reference sequence). CDR3 protein: CASSSQAYNEQFF. CDR3 coding DNA: TGTGCCAGCAGCTCTCAGGCGTACAATGAGCAGTTCTTC.

J is TRBJ2-1 and V is TRBV2; 9 bases align to TRBD2. Germline-derived CDR1 and CDR2 are SNHLY and FYNNEI. The junction had 3 bases not matched to a gene; V was cut back by 5 bases and J by 7 bases. The CDR3 runs to 13 residues. The CDR3 DNA is TGTGCCAGCAGTAGGACTAGCGTAAATGAGCAGTTCTTC. The encoded protein is CASSRTSVNEQFF.

CDR3 sequence: CASSPDSRPTGELFF. CDR3 DNA sequence: TGTGCCAGCAGCCCGGACTCCAGGCCCACCGGGGAGCTGTTTTTT. The chain links TRBV7-2 to TRBJ2-2; a weak D match, TRBD2 (5 bases). Germline CDR1 is SGHTA and CDR2 is FQGNSA. The CDR3 totals 15 residues. Trimming removed 5 bases from V and 4 bases from J, with 14 bases in between.

This chain joins TRBV7-9 and TRBJ2-2; 7 positions match TRBD1. Unmatched junction bases numbered 22, after V lost 8 bases and J lost 4 bases. This CDR3 region has 19 residues. The V gene's germline CDR1 is SEHNR and CDR2 FQNEAQ (reference sequence). The CDR3 bases are TGTGCCAGCCGCCGAGCTGGGACAGCACGAACACCGGGCACCGGGGAGCTGTTTTTT. Translation: CASRRAGTARTPGTGELFF.

Comments on this clone: The sample contains more than one DNA sequence encoding this CDR3. The chain employs TRBV5-1 and TRBJ2-5, with 10 bases aligning to TRBD2. The CDR3 runs to 15 residues. The junction had 2 bases not matched to a gene; V was cut back by 1 base and J by 2 bases. Looked up from germline, CDR1 is SGHRS and CDR2 is YFSETQ. The CDR3 here is CASSLSSGGQETQYF. In DNA form, the CDR3 reads TGCGCCAGCAGCTTGTCTAGCGGGGGTCAAGAGACCCAGTACTTC.

The rearrangement links TRBV11-3 to TRBJ2-7, with D perhaps TRBD1 (6 bases). Germline-derived CDR1 and CDR2 are SGHNT and YENEEA. V shed 0 bases and J shed 6 bases, with 18 bases lying between them. The CDR3 runs 16 residues. CDR3 region: CASSLDLGHGRSEQYF. CDR3 sequence (DNA): TGTGCCAGCAGCTTAGATCTGGGACACGGGCGGTCCGAGCAGTACTTC. The whole variable domain, filled in from reference TRBV11-3 and TRBJ2-7, reads EAGVVQSPRYKIIEKKQPVAFWCNPISGHNTLYWYLQNLGQGPELLIRYENEEAVDDSQLPKDRFSAERLKGVDSTLKIQPAELGDSAVYLCASSLDLGHGRSEQYFGPGTRLTVT.

The table lists this clone with a few counts. The V gene is TRBV14, the J gene TRBJ2-1, with 8 bases identical to TRBD2. Germline assignment: CDR1 SGHDN and CDR2 FVKESK. The V gene end was trimmed by 6 bases and the J gene end by 8 bases; junction bases not matched to a gene: 21. The CDR3 totals 18 residues. The CDR3 DNA reads TGTGCCAGCAGGCCCTTGGTGGCGGGAGGCACCCGGGGGGATGAGCAGTTCTTC. Protein sequence: CASRPLVAGGTRGDEQFF.

V gene TRBV5-1 combines with J gene TRBJ2-7; the match to TRBD2 covers 14 bases. The trim removed 3 bases at V and 5 bases at J, leaving 7 bases unmatched. Looked up from germline, CDR1 is SGHRS and CDR2 is YFSETQ. This CDR3 contains 16 residues. The CDR3 sequence: CASSWTSGRSSHEQYF. CDR3 coding DNA: TGCGCCAGCAGCTGGACTAGCGGGAGGTCCTCTCACGAGCAGTACTTC.

The chain is built from TRBV28 and TRBJ2-3, with TRBD2 identical over 7 bases. Trimming took 6 bases from V and 2 from J; bases not matched to a gene: 14. Germline loops: CDR1 MDHEN, CDR2 SYDVKM. This CDR3 has 17 residues. The CDR3 DNA is TGTGCCAGCAGCCCTAGGGTAGCGGGCTTTGACACAGATACGCAGTATTTT. Its protein is CASSPRVAGFDTDTQYF.

The sample holds a few counts of this clone. This chain joins TRBV5-4 and TRBJ1-6; tentative D call: TRBD1 (5 bases). CDR1 and CDR2 (germline): SGHNT, YYREEE (reference sequence). V was trimmed by 0 bases and J by 1 base, leaving 8 bases between them. The CDR3 runs 16 residues. The CDR3 nucleotides are TGTGCCAGCAGCTTGGGGGGCGCGTCCTATAATTCACCCCTCCACTTT. It specifies CASSLGGASYNSPLHF.

This chain uses TRBV21-1 with TRBJ1-6; the listed D gene, TRBD1, was not tested against the DNA. TRBV21-1 is a recognized pseudogene. This CDR3 contains 15 residues. In DNA, the CDR3 is TGTGCCAGCAGAAGGACAGGATTCTATAATTCACCCCTCCACTTT. This sequence encodes CASRRTGFYNSPLHF.

This clone was observed a few times. This chain uses TRBV7-3 with TRBJ1-2; 7 bases are shared with TRBD1. The ends lost 5 bases at V and 4 bases at J; junction bases unmatched: 4. This CDR3 is 13 amino acids long. The V gene's germline CDR1 is SGHTA and CDR2 FQGTGA. The CDR3 reads CASSPGDSYGYTF. CDR3 in DNA: TGTGCCAGCAGCCCCGGGGACAGCTATGGCTACACCTTC.

The genes are TRBV9 and TRBJ1-2, with 7 positions matching TRBD1. Trimming took 4 bases from V and 1 from J; bases not matched to a gene: 10. Germline CDR1 reads SGDLS; CDR2 reads YYNGEE. The CDR3 has 16 residues. In DNA form, the CDR3 reads TGTGCCAGCAGCCACCCTGCAGGGGGGATTAACTATGGCTACACCTTC. The encoded protein is CASSHPAGGINYGYTF.

The genes are TRBV1 and TRBJ2-5; the D segment call TRBD2 is taken from the table without a DNA check. TRBV1 is shown as a pseudogene. The CDR3 has 16 amino acids. CDR3 coding DNA: TGCACCAGCAGCCAAGAGGTCGGCGGCTTCCCAGAGACCCAGTACTTC. Encoded protein: CTSSQEVGGFPETQYF.

V is TRBV19 and J is TRBJ1-5, with 12 bases lining up with TRBD1. The germline V gene has CDR1 LNHDA and CDR2 SQIVND (reference sequence). The length of the CDR3 is 17 residues. The V gene end was trimmed by 9 bases and the J gene end by 3 bases; junction bases not matched to a gene: 12. The CDR3 sequence: CASLLYGTGGHNQPQHF. Here the CDR3 DNA reads TGTGCCAGCCTACTCTATGGGACAGGGGGCCACAATCAGCCCCAGCATTTT.

The V gene is TRBV12-3 or TRBV12-4, the J gene TRBJ2-5; D not certain. This CDR3 is built from 12 residues. The V end lost 5 bases, the J end lost 4 bases, and 8 bases lay between the germline ends. CDR3 nucleotide sequence: TGTGCCAGCAGTAACCGCGGAGAGACCCAGTACTTC. It is translated as CASSNRGETQYF.

The V call is TRBV28, the J call TRBJ1-1; TRBD1 matches at 7 bases. Trimming cost V 6 bases and J 4 bases; bases outside gene matches: 17. The CDR3 contains 17 residues. Germline assignment: CDR1 MDHEN and CDR2 SYDVKM. The CDR3 region has the DNA TGTGCCAGCAGCACCCTTAACAGGGGAAGAGGGAGCACTGAAGCTTTCTTT. As protein: CASSTLNRGRGSTEAFF.

The chain joins TRBV6-5 to TRBJ2-5, with 8 bases that match TRBD2. Per the germline V gene, CDR1 is MNHEY and CDR2 is SVGAGI. The CDR3 is 16 amino acids. With V trimmed by 4 bases and J by 0 bases, 7 bases remained unmatched. The CDR3 sequence: CASSSPGTSHQETQYF. The CDR3 DNA reads as TGTGCCAGCAGTTCTCCCGGGACTAGTCACCAAGAGACCCAGTACTTC.

The V and J genes are TRBV28 and TRBJ1-2; a weak D match, TRBD1 (5 bases). The germline V and J ends were trimmed by 3 bases and 10 bases, with 18 bases remaining between them. The CDR3 runs to 14 residues. Germline-derived CDR1 and CDR2 are MDHEN and SYDVKM. The CDR3 here is CASSFGRAGVDYTF. In DNA form, the CDR3 reads TGTGCCAGCAGTTTCGGCAGGGCCGGAGTTGACTACACCTTC.

This clone came up once. The chain couples TRBV10-3 to TRBJ2-7; perhaps TRBD2 as D (5 bases). CDR1 and CDR2 from the germline V gene are ENHRY and SYGVKD. The CDR3 runs to 13 residues. Trimming removed 9 bases at V and 5 bases at J, with 17 bases between. The CDR3 DNA reads as TGTGCCATTATGGAGTTTGGAGGAGACGAGCAGTACTTC. Amino acids: CAIMEFGGDEQYF.

The V and J genes are TRBV18 and TRBJ1-5, with D tentatively TRBD1 (5 bases). Between the trimmed V and J ends, which lost 5 bases and 4 bases, there was a span of 9 bases. This CDR3 is 13 amino acids long. Per germline, CDR1 KGHSH and CDR2 LQKENI. The CDR3 DNA is TGTGCCAGCTCAGGGGGGGTAAATCAGCCCCAGCATTTT. It translates to CASSGGVNQPQHF.

The chain employs TRBV24-1 and TRBJ1-2; 7 positions agree with TRBD1. V shed 2 bases and J 8 bases; nucleotides not matched to a gene: 10. Germline V gives CDR1 KGHDR, CDR2 SFDVKD. The CDR3 contains 15 residues. The CDR3 nucleotides are TGTGCCACCAGTGATTCCCGACAGGGAACGGGAGGCTACACCTTC. It encodes CATSDSRQGTGGYTF.

This chain connects TRBV14 to TRBJ2-5; 11 bases align to TRBD2. This CDR3 comprises 18 residues. The V gene end was trimmed by 1 base and the J gene end by 4 bases; junction bases not matched to a gene: 11. Per germline, CDR1 SGHDN and CDR2 FVKESK. The CDR3 here is CASSQGRLAGGWGETQYF. DNA for the CDR3: TGTGCCAGCAGCCAAGGTCGGCTAGCGGGAGGCTGGGGAGAGACCCAGTACTTC.

The chain is built from TRBV9 and TRBJ2-7; 8 bases match TRBD2. The CDR3 covers 15 residues. The V segment lost 3 bases and the J segment 8 bases; nucleotides outside the gene matches: 13. Germline V gene lookup returns CDR1 SGDLS and CDR2 YYNGEE. In DNA, the CDR3 is TGTGCCAGCAGCGCGGGGGGGGCAGGGAGGCACCAGCAGTACTTC. Translated: CASSAGGAGRHQQYF. Based on the CDR3 plus reference TRBV9 and TRBJ2-7, the full variable domain is DSGVTQTPKHLITATGQRVTLRCSPRSGDLSVYWYQQSLDQGLQFLIQYYNGEERAKGNILERFSAQQFPDLHSELNLSSLELGDSALYFCASSAGGAGRHQQYFGPGTRLTVT.

V is TRBV2 and J is TRBJ2-3, with 7 bases lining up with TRBD2. CDR3 length equals 13 residues. Trimming removed 6 bases from V and 2 bases from J; junction bases left unmatched: 2. Germline values: CDR1 SNHLY, CDR2 FYNNEI. CDR3 in amino acids: CASSRDYTDTQYF. The CDR3 coding sequence is TGTGCCAGCAGCCGGGACTACACAGATACGCAGTATTTT.

The chain recombines TRBV3-1 (or the pseudogene TRBV3-2) with TRBJ2-1; possible D gene TRBD1, 5 bases. Germline V gene data show CDR1 as LGHDT and CDR2 as YNNKEL (reference sequence). This CDR3 is built from 14 residues. Trimming took 0 bases from V and 10 from J, leaving 13 bases between them. CDR3 sequence reads: CASSQDPGYGEQFF. The CDR3 coding sequence is TGTGCCAGCAGCCAAGATCCAGGGTATGGAGAGCAGTTCTTC.